A single sample is the source of the 4 T cell receptor beta chains below, sequenced in a study of shared clonotypes between healthy human individuals. The method was immunoSEQ multiplex PCR; TCRdb's version includes in-frame clones alone and lacks a portion of them. The table lists about 480,000 clones, about 80% of them singletons, with roughly an eighth in the top ten. Sequencing was performed on PBMCs. Source of these receptors: a woman aged 40 to 50 in good health. Some clones in this sample may be carry-over from other donors' samples.

The rearrangement uses TRBV6-6 and TRBJ2-7; 8 bases fit TRBD1. There are 15 residues in the CDR3. The ends lost 2 bases at V and 2 bases at J; junction bases unmatched: 5. Germline CDR1 reads MNHNY; CDR2 reads SVGAGI (reference sequence). CDR3 nucleotides: TGTGCCAGCAGTTACGACAGGGGCTGGGCCTACGAGCAGTACTTC. As protein: CASSYDRGWAYEQYF.

The chain employs TRBV5-1 and TRBJ2-3; possibly TRBD2 for D (5 bases). CDR1 is SGHRS and CDR2 is YFSETQ in the germline V gene. This CDR3 spans 14 amino acids. The ends were cut back, 3 bases at V and 5 bases at J, with 13 bases in the middle. In nucleotides, the CDR3 is TGCGCCAGCAGCTCGCAGGTTGAGGGAGATACGCAGTATTTT. Its protein is CASSSQVEGDTQYF.

This clone has a count of ten or more. The chain employs TRBV27 and TRBJ1-4; D possibly corresponds to TRBD1 (6 bases). V lost 4 bases, J lost 7 bases, and 16 bases lay in between. The CDR3 consists of 15 residues. The germline CDR1 and CDR2 sequences are MNHEY and SMNVEV (reference sequence). CDR3 residues: CASSSYRVGGEKLFF. The CDR3 DNA reads as TGTGCCAGCAGTTCGTACAGGGTTGGGGGTGAAAAACTGTTTTTT.

Written as DNA, the CDR3 is TGCGCCAGCAGCTTGTCCAGGGGGTCCACAGATACGCAGTATTTT. Protein: CASSLSRGSTDTQYF. The genes are TRBV5-1 and TRBJ2-3; 7 nucleotides align to TRBD1. Germline-derived CDR1 and CDR2 are SGHRS and YFSETQ. The trim removed 1 base at V and 2 bases at J, leaving 4 bases unmatched. The CDR3 spans 15 residues.